This T cell receptor (beta chain) was found in a study of blood T cells in healthy people across ages. The CDR3 totals 16 residues. Germline V gives CDR1 SGHAT, CDR2 FQNNGV. The V segment lost 1 base and the J segment 0 bases; nucleotides outside the gene matches: 4. The second PCR ran about 6 to 11 cycles with a sample-barcoded 5' primer and J-beta primers. MiXCR, applied by TCRdb to the 5' RACE reads, yields one record per CDR3 protein. This table holds over 500,000 distinct CDR3 sequences, 25% to 35% found once. The sample was also linked to a second study, of T cells of mothers and their children.

The rearrangement links TRBV11-2 to TRBJ2-3; 7 bases line up with TRBD2. The clonotype was recovered from a boy aged 2-15 years in good health. The sequenced sample was blood. This CDR3 is CASSLVPAGSTDTQYF. CDR3 in DNA: TGTGCCAGCAGCTTAGTACCAGCGGGGAGCACAGATACGCAGTATTTT.